The text below deals with one T cell receptor beta chain. Sequencing used immunoSEQ multiplex PCR; TCRdb keeps in-frame clones, though not all of them. In the table there are approximately 240,000 clones, about nine tenths of which are singletons. Seattle-derived patients entered the study during active infection and were followed longitudinally. This entry is derived from a study of blood T cell repertoires in COVID-19. The overall study: Sample material is recorded as cDNA or gDNA derived from T cells, B-cell-depleted T cells, or PBMCs.

CDR3 length: 15 residues. Germline assignment: CDR1 SGHAT and CDR2 FQNNGV. Trimming shortened V by 1 base and J by 2 bases, and 11 bases separated the two germline ends. The sequence came from a man aged 30 to 45 with COVID-19, enrolled during active disease. The sequencing input was peripheral blood. The genes are TRBV11-2 and TRBJ2-5; tentatively, D is TRBD1 (6 bases). This CDR3 is CASSLAWTVQETQYF. CDR3 bases: TGTGCCAGCAGCTTAGCCTGGACAGTGCAAGAGACCCAGTACTTC.